One TCR beta chain is described in this entry. The data belong to a study of blood T cell repertoires in COVID-19. In the study overall: Samples came from the United States, Italy and Spain, spanning acute and convalescent COVID-19. T cells, B-cell-depleted T cells, or PBMCs supplied cDNA or gDNA.

Authors' processing steps: Reference gene primer amplification gave estimated nucleated cell counts. Clones were read by immunoSEQ multiplex PCR, and TCRdb kept only the in-frame ones, dropping some. Clone size and V and J calls were adopted from that table, with D and trimming inferred from the DNA. The table records roughly 390,000 clones, about 85% of them present only once. The receptor's source is a woman between 18 and 30 years old with acute or convalescent COVID-19. The sequenced sample was peripheral blood.

The DNA of the CDR3 is TGTGCCTGGGCCATCGGGAAGGATAATGAAAAACTGTTTTTT. It codes for CAWAIGKDNEKLFF. The chain combines TRBV30 with TRBJ1-4; no clear D. The ends were cut back, 5 bases at V and 4 bases at J, with 14 bases in the middle. CDR1 and CDR2 from the germline V gene are GTSNPN and SVGIG (reference sequence). The CDR3 sequence is 14 residues long.